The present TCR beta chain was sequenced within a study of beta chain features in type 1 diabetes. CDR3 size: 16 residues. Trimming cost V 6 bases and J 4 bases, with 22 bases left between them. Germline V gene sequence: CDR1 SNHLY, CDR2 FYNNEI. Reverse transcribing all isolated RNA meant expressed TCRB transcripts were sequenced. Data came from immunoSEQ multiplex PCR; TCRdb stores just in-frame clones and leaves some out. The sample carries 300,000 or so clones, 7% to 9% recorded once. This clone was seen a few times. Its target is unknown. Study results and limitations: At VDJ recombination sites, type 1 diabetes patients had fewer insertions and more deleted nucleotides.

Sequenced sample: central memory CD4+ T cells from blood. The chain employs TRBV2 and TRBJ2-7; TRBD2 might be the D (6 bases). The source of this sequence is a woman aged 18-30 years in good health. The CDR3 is CASSAPGVDTTYEQYF. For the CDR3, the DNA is TGTGCCAGCAGCGCACCGGGGGTAGACACCACGTACGAGCAGTACTTC.